This T cell receptor beta chain is drawn from a study of beta chain features in type 1 diabetes. The study, taken as a whole, reports: In every one of the four CD4+ subsets, TCRB CDR3s were moderately but significantly shorter in Type 1 diabetes patients.

cDNA synthesis used the whole RNA isolate, giving expressed TCRB sequences. Generated by immunoSEQ multiplex PCR, the TCRdb table keeps only in-frame clones and is missing some. Of 500,000 to 650,000 clones detected, around 12% appear once; the ten largest clones hold over 0.1%. The CDR3 is made up of 17 amino acids. The ends were cut back, 0 bases at V and 0 bases at J, with 14 bases in the middle. CDR1 and CDR2 (germline): SGDLS, YYNGEE. Comments on this clone: Antigen unknown.

Specimen: naive CD4+ T cells from blood. The chain employs TRBV9 and TRBJ2-3; D is possibly TRBD1 or TRBD2 (6 bases each). The receptor's source is a man younger than 45 with type 1 diabetes. The CDR3 loop is CASSVVGGPASTDTQYF. CDR3 DNA sequence: TGTGCCAGCAGCGTAGTTGGGGGGCCCGCTAGCACAGATACGCAGTATTTT.